What follows are 17 T cell receptor beta chains derived from one specimen sequenced in a study of human T cells and chemical hapten exposure (dated by TCRdb to 2020 to 2022). Library prep was done by 5' RACE. The data were produced on an Illumina MiSeq. The public reads were quality trimmed at Q25 with fastp and then assembled into clones with MiXCR by TCRdb, keeping productive beta chains. Each entry merges the rows of one CDR3 protein and shows their most common DNA and genes. Within this sample are about 140,000 distinct CDR3 sequences, with roughly 4.1% of them counted one time only. The top ten clonotypes cover roughly 1.4% of the sample. Total RNA was isolated from unfractionated whole blood collected in Tempus Blood RNA tubes. These receptors all stem from a female donor in good health.

The gene calls are TRBV3-1 and TRBJ2-7; D remains unclear. Germline V gives CDR1 LGHDT, CDR2 YNNKEL (reference sequence). The V gene lost 0 bases and the J gene lost 0 bases, with 6 bases spanning the gap. There are 14 residues in the CDR3. The CDR3 reads CASSQEGLSYEQYF. CDR3 bases: TGTGCCAGCAGCCAAGAGGGTCTCTCCTACGAGCAGTACTTC.

This clonotype was counted many times. The chain recombines TRBV25-1 with TRBJ1-3; D is perhaps TRBD1 (5 bases). The CDR3 contains 12 residues. CDR1 MGHDK and CDR2 SYGVNS come from the germline V gene. The germline V and J ends were trimmed by 5 bases and 8 bases, with 10 bases remaining between them. The CDR3 loop is CASSPGRYTIYF. Here the CDR3 DNA reads TGTGCCAGCAGTCCAGGGAGGTACACCATATATTTT.

This clonotype was detected ten times or more. The chain employs TRBV6-1 and TRBJ1-4, with 7 bases identical to TRBD1. This CDR3 region has 14 residues. Per germline, CDR1 MNHNS and CDR2 SASEGT. The junction had 3 bases not matched to a gene; V was cut back by 4 bases and J by 4 bases. The CDR3 loop reads CASSAGQSNEKLFF. The CDR3 DNA reads as TGTGCCAGCAGTGCGGGACAGAGTAATGAAAAACTGTTTTTT.

This clonotype was seen repeatedly, ten times or more. The chain recombines TRBV7-2 with TRBJ2-7; possibly TRBD2 for D (6 bases). Germline V gene lookup returns CDR1 SGHTA and CDR2 FQGNSA. V lost 5 bases, J lost 4 bases, and 15 bases lay in between. The CDR3 totals 14 residues. Here the CDR3 DNA reads TGTGCCAGCAGCCACCGGTCGGGAGAGTACGAGCAGTACTTC. This translates into CASSHRSGEYEQYF.

This clonotype has a count of ten or more. The chain carries TRBV7-2 and TRBJ2-1; D not resolved. Trimming pared 1 base from V and 13 bases from J, leaving 11 bases between. The length of the CDR3 is 12 residues. Germline V gene lookup returns CDR1 SGHTA and CDR2 FQGNSA. For the CDR3, the DNA is TGTGCCAGCAGCTTAGATTCCCCCCTTCAGTTCTTC. Protein: CASSLDSPLQFF. Using reference TRBV7-2 and TRBJ2-1 for the parts outside the CDR3, the full variable domain is GAGVSQSPSNKVTEKGKDVELRCDPISGHTALYWYRQSLGQGLEFLIYFQGNSAPDKSGLPSDRFSAERTGGSVSTLTIQRTQQEDSAVYLCASSLDSPLQFFGPGTRLTVL.

V and J are TRBV28 and TRBJ1-3; D unresolved. Germline V gene data show CDR1 as MDHEN and CDR2 as SYDVKM. Trimming cost V 2 bases and J 4 bases, with 12 bases left between them. This CDR3 contains 15 residues. The CDR3 DNA reads TGTGCCAGCAGTTTACCCCTAGTGGGAGGAAACACCATATATTTT. Residues: CASSLPLVGGNTIYF.

The rearrangement links TRBV7-2 to TRBJ2-1; TRBD2 agrees at 11 bases. The CDR3 has 15 residues. V gave up 5 bases and J gave up 2 bases; unmatched junction bases: 2. The germline V gene encodes CDR1 SGHTA and CDR2 FQGNSA. This CDR3 reads CASSPTSGTYNEQFF. CDR3 nucleotides: TGTGCCAGCAGCCCGACTAGCGGGACCTACAATGAGCAGTTCTTC.

This clonotype has at least ten counts. This chain connects TRBV7-9 to TRBJ1-6; D is possibly TRBD1 (5 bases). Trimming shortened V by 1 base and J by 7 bases, and 5 bases separated the two germline ends. Germline CDR1 is SEHNR and CDR2 is FQNEAQ (reference sequence). The length of the CDR3 is 13 residues. The CDR3 region is CASSLGQNSPLHF. In nucleotides, the CDR3 is TGTGCCAGCAGCTTAGGACAGAATTCACCCCTCCACTTT.

This clonotype was detected a few times. The chain joins TRBV2 to TRBJ2-5; unclear D gene. From germline, CDR1 is SNHLY and CDR2 FYNNEI. Trimming removed 5 bases at V and 2 bases at J, with 21 bases between. The CDR3 is made up of 17 amino acids. The CDR3 DNA sequence: TGTGCCAGCAGTAACGTAGTGGTGGCAGATCGACAAGAGACCCAGTACTTC. Its translation is CASSNVVVADRQETQYF.

This clonotype was counted many times. The chain combines TRBV3-1 with TRBJ1-2; a weak D match, TRBD1 (5 bases). The CDR3 is made up of 12 amino acids. Trimming shortened V by 6 bases and J by 2 bases, and 7 bases separated the two germline ends. The V gene's germline CDR1 is LGHDT and CDR2 YNNKEL (reference sequence). Here the CDR3 DNA reads TGTGCCAGCAGGGGGCGAAACTATGGCTACACCTTC. It encodes CASRGRNYGYTF.

The chain joins TRBV3-1 to TRBJ2-3; no definite D call. From germline, CDR1 is LGHDT and CDR2 YNNKEL (reference sequence). This CDR3 has 15 residues. Trimming took off 0 bases at V and 1 base at J, with 8 bases between the two ends. Here the CDR3 DNA reads TGTGCCAGCAGCCAAGATCTAGTCGGCACAGATACGCAGTATTTT. It codes for CASSQDLVGTDTQYF.

This clonotype was picked up many times. The chain is built from TRBV12-3 or TRBV12-4 and TRBJ1-4; 7 bases match TRBD1. V trimming: 6 bases; J trimming: 4 bases; junction bases outside the gene matches: 8. The CDR3 extends over 15 amino acids. CDR3 sequence reads: CASSGGQVYNEKLFF. The DNA of the CDR3 is TGTGCCAGCAGCGGTGGACAGGTCTATAATGAAAAACTGTTTTTT.

The table lists this clonotype with many counts. The rearrangement joins TRBV3-1 to TRBJ1-4; the D is unclear. The germline CDR1 and CDR2 sequences are LGHDT and YNNKEL (reference sequence). The ends were cut back, 2 bases at V and 13 bases at J, with 17 bases in the middle. The CDR3 runs to 14 residues. CDR3 DNA: TGTGCCAGCAGCCAACCCGGGATTGGAGGTGGACTGTTTTTT. Protein: CASSQPGIGGGLFF.

Ten or more counts support this clonotype. The gene calls are TRBV28 and TRBJ1-5; 11 bases fit TRBD1. V was clipped by 5 bases and J by 1 base; unmatched bases: 13. The CDR3 runs to 19 residues. Germline loops: CDR1 MDHEN, CDR2 SYDVKM. CDR3 amino acids: CASSTPGTGGLRSNQPQHF. The DNA for the CDR3 is TGTGCCAGCAGTACACCCGGGACAGGGGGACTAAGGAGCAATCAGCCCCAGCATTTT.

This clonotype appeared many times. The genes are TRBV3-1 and TRBJ2-2; D perhaps matches TRBD2 (7 bases). Germline values: CDR1 LGHDT, CDR2 YNNKEL (reference sequence). The germline V and J ends were trimmed by 1 base and 5 bases, with 11 bases remaining between them. The CDR3 is 15 amino acids. Here the CDR3 reads CASSQAGGFTGELFF. The CDR3 DNA reads as TGTGCCAGCAGCCAAGCGGGGGGCTTTACCGGGGAGCTGTTTTTT.

This clonotype was seen at least ten times. CDR3 residues: CASSEGGTSGAYEQYF. CDR3 in DNA: TGTGCCAGCAGCGAGGGAGGGACTAGCGGGGCGTACGAGCAGTACTTC. The V and J genes are TRBV9 and TRBJ2-7, with 13 bases fitting TRBD2. CDR1 and CDR2 (germline): SGDLS, YYNGEE. The V segment lost 3 bases and the J segment 4 bases; nucleotides outside the gene matches: 7. CDR3 length equals 16 residues.

This clonotype appeared a few times. The chain joins TRBV7-8 to TRBJ1-1, with no clear D. Between the trimmed V and J ends, which lost 4 bases and 1 base, there was a span of 4 bases. Looked up from germline, CDR1 is SGHVS and CDR2 is FQNEAQ. The CDR3 consists of 12 residues. CDR3 DNA: TGTGCCAGCAGCTGTACGAACACTGAAGCTTTCTTT. It codes for CASSCTNTEAFF.